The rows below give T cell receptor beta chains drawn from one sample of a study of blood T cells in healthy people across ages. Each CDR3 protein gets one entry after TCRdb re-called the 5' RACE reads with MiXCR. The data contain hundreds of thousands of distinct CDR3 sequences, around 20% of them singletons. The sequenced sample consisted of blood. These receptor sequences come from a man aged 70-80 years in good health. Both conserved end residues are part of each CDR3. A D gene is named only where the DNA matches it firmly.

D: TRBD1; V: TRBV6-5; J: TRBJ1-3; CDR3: CASSSDRGKSSGNTIYF
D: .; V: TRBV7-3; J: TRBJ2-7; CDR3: CASSSQGGPNEQYF
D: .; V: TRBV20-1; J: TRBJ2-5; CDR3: CSAFTGSGFVETQYF
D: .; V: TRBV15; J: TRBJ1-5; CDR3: CATHPGGNQPQHF
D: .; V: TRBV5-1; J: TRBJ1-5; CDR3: CASSLGDRVNQPQHF
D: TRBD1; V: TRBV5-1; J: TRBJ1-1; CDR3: CASSRWTGTLNTEAFF
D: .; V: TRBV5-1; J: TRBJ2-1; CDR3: CASSFFGASSYNEQFF
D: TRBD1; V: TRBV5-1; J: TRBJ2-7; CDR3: CASSAAGTGAGQYF
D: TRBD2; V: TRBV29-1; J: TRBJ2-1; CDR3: CSGGLAGAGNEQFF
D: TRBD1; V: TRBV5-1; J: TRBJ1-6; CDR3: CASSKQGQDSPLHF
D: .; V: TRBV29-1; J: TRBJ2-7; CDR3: CSVVSSDSYEQYF
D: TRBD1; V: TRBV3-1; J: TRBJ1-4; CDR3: CASSQGTGSTNGKLFF
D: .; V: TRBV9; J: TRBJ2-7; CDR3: CASSVVGEPVYEQYF
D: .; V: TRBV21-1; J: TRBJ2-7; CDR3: CASSSPSEQYF
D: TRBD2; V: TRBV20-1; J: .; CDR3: CSAPSPGRIAYNEQFF
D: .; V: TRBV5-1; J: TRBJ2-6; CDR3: CASRLAVGANVLTF
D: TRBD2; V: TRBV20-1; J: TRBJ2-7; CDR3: CSARVSGGSYEQYF
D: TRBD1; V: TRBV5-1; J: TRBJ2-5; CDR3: CASSSDRGFQETQYF
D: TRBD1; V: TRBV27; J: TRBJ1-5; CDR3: CASSPTPGQGGAYKHF
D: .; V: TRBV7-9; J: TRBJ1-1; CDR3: CASSPRGAVGNTEAFF
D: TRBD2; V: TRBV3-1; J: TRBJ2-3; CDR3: CASSQDPTSGITDTQYF